This is a list of T cell receptor beta chains from one sample in a study of T cells in narcolepsy. Sequencing was performed with immunoSEQ multiplex PCR; in TCRdb, only in-frame clones are kept and a portion is missing. The sample has under 40,000 clones, 83% seen once. The material sequenced was memory (CD45RA-) CD4+ T cells from blood. The receptors derive from a human donor in good health. Both conserved end residues are trimmed from each CDR3.

TRBV7-8	TRBJ1-1	ASRRGANTEAF
TRBV7-8	TRBJ2-2	ASSLLVGELF
TRBV30	TRBJ1-4	AWSTTDRTNEKLF
TRBV28	TRBJ1-6	ASDTTSSYNSPLH
TRBV5-1	TRBJ1-4	ASSLQGTNEKLF
TRBV4-2	TRBJ1-4	ASTTVRVEKLF
TRBV18	TRBJ1-2	ASSPPGTGGVRANYGYT
TRBV7-8	TRBJ2-1	ASSPRTATHNEQF
TRBV6-5	TRBJ1-2	ASSPFKDNYGYT
TRBV7-2	TRBJ1-5	ASSLGGTGIQPQH
TRBV7-2	TRBJ1-1	ASSLRTSNTEAF
TRBV6-6	TRBJ2-1	ASRNDGSSYNEQF
TRBV5-6	TRBJ1-2	ASSNSPRGDYGYT
TRBV27	TRBJ1-6	ASSLLGDREAPLH
TRBV5-4	TRBJ2-3	AGGASGFTDTQY
TRBV10-3	TRBJ2-3	AISESRDTDTQY
TRBV28	TRBJ2-2	ASSLWTVTNTGELF
TRBV28	TRBJ1-2	ASSLSRNYGYT
TRBV29-1	TRBJ2-5	SVRSGGRGETQY
TRBV10-3	TRBJ2-6	ATKGEDSSTGANVLT
TRBV19	TRBJ2-7	ASSSDRAYEQY
TRBV18	TRBJ1-1	ASSPPSKNTEAF
TRBV6-6	TRBJ1-4	ASSYSWDRVGKLF
TRBV6-1	TRBJ2-7	ASRVADEQY
TRBV5-6	TRBJ1-6	ASSWGDSPLH
TRBV6-5	TRBJ2-5	ASSYPGRAGQETQY
TRBV6-6	TRBJ1-4	ASRYQGTGNEKLF
TRBV6-6	TRBJ1-2	ASSPRGSNYGYT
TRBV4-3	TRBJ2-2	ASSQDPPGAHTLNTGELF
TRBV11-3	TRBJ2-5	ARTPCVQETQY
TRBV27	TRBJ1-2	ASSLSHTVYGYT
TRBV6-1	TRBJ2-5	ASSGRTGGETQY
TRBV7-9	TRBJ1-4	ASSFYQGAGTNEKLF
TRBV28	TRBJ2-1	ASRSGTSGGSEQF
TRBV6-6	TRBJ2-5	ASSYSQETQY
TRBV18	TRBJ1-1	ASSPGTSTPNTEAF
TRBV19	TRBJ1-5	ASSTSSRTGGRFGQPQH
TRBV19	TRBJ1-6	ASSGGTAYLNSPLH
TRBV7-2	TRBJ1-1	ASSLGSRAGSRNTEAF
TRBV19	TRBJ2-6	ASRGGSQSSGANVLT
TRBV6-5	TRBJ1-1	ASTWGGGTEAF
TRBV6-1	TRBJ1-5	ASSEMGRGNQPQH
TRBV6-4	TRBJ1-2	ASSVGPGDSYGYT
TRBV10-2	TRBJ1-5	ASRMEYLPYSNQPQH
TRBV5-6	TRBJ1-2	ASSLSGTGINYGYT
TRBV7-8	TRBJ1-3	ASSEGGKGNTIY